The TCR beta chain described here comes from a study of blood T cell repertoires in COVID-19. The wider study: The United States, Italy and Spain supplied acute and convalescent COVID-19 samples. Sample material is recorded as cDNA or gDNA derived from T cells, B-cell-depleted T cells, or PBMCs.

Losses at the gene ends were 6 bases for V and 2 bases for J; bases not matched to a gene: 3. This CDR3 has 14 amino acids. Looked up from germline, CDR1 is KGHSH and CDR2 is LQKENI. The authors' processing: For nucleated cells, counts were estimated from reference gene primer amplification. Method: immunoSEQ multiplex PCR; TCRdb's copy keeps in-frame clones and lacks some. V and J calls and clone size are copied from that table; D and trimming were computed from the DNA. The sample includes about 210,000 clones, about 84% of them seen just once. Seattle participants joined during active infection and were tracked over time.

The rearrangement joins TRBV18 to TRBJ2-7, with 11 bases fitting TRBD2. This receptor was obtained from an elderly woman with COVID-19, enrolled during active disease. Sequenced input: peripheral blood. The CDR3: CASSQGLAAYEQYF. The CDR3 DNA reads TGTGCCAGCTCCCAGGGACTAGCGGCCTACGAGCAGTACTTC.